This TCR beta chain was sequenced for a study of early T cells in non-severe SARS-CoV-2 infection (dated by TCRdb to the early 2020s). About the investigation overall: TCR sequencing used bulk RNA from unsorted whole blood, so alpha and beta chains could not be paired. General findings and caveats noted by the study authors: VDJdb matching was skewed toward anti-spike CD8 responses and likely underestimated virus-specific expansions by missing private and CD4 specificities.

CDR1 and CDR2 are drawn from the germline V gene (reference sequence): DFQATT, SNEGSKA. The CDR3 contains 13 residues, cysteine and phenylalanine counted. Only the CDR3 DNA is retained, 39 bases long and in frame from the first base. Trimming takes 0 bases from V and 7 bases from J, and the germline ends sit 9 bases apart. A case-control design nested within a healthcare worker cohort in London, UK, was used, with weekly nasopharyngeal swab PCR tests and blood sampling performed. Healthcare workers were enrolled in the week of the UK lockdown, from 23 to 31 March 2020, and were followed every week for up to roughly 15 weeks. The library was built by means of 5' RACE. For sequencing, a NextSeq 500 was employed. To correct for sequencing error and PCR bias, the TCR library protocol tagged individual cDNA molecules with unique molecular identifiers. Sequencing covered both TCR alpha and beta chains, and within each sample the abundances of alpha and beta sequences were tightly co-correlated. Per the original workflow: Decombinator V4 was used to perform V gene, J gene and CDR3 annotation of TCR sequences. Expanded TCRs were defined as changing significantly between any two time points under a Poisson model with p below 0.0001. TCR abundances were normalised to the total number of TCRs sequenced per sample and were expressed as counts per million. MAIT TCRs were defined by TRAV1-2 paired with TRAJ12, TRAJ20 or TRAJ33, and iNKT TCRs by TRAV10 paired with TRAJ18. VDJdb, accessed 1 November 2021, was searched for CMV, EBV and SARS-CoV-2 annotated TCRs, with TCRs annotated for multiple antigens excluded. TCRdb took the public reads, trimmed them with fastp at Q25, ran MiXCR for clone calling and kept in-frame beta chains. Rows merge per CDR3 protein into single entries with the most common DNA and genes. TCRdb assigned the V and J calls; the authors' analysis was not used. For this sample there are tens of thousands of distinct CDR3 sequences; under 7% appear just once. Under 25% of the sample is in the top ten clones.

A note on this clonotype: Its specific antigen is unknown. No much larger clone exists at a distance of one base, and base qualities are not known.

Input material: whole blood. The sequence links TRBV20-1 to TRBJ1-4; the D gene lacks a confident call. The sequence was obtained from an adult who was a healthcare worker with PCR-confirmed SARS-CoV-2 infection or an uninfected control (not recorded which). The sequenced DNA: TGCAGTGCTAGAGAACTGGGCAGTGAAAAACTGTTTTTT. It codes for CSARELGSEKLFF.